This T cell receptor (beta chain) was recorded in a study of monozygotic twins with inflammatory bowel disease. General study findings and limits: Background noise in patient repertoires may stem from differing immunosuppressive treatments.

CDR3 length equals 16 residues. Germline assignment: CDR1 SGHTA and CDR2 FQGNSA. A remark on this clonotype: The antigen remains unidentified.

Amplification used two nested PCRs: roughly 15 cycles, then approximately 9 cycles, on TCRalpha/TCRbeta cDNA. After re-calling the 5' RACE reads, TCRdb lists one entry per CDR3 protein, DNA absent. In all, the sample yields roughly 140,000 distinct CDR3 sequences. The V gene is TRBV7-2, the J gene TRBJ1-1; the D call from TCRdb, TRBD1, cannot be confirmed without DNA. The TCR originated in a human donor with ulcerative colitis or Crohn's disease, or a healthy co-twin of an affected twin (not recorded which). The material sequenced was blood. CDR3: CASSSYERQGTKEAFF.